This TCR beta chain appears in the sequencing data of a study of cytomegalovirus exposure and HLA in healthy donors. Findings and limits, study-wide: The likely origin of a cluster of highly shared sequence variants was a sequencing artifact.

All donors participated as healthy donors of bone marrow. The PCR had 60 Vbeta and 13 Jbeta primers. Data came from immunoSEQ multiplex PCR; TCRdb stores just in-frame clones and leaves some out. The top ten hold 4.5% to 6% of the sample, which has 200,000 to 300,000 clones, roughly 82% seen once. Turning to this clone: What it binds is unknown.

The CDR3 spans 14 residues. From germline, CDR1 is MNHEY and CDR2 SMNVEV (reference sequence). V shed 4 bases and J 8 bases; nucleotides not matched to a gene: 6. The material sequenced was PBMCs. The chain joins TRBV27 to TRBJ1-4; 8 bases match TRBD1. The TCR comes from a woman aged 40 to 50 in good health and CMV-seropositive. CDR3 bases: TGTGCCAGCAGTTCGACAGGGGCAGGGGAAAAACTGTTTTTT. Its protein product is CASSSTGAGEKLFF. Full variable domain (outside the CDR3, taken from reference TRBV27 and TRBJ1-4): EAQVTQNPRYLITVTGKKLTVTCSQNMNHEYMSWYRQDPGLGLRQIYYSMNVEVTDKGDVPEGYKVSRKEKRNFPLILESPSPNQTSLYFCASSSTGAGEKLFFGSGTQLSVL.